The clone carrying this TCR beta chain was seen many times. Its antigen is unidentified. In TCRdb, the reads were re-called with MiXCR into one record per CDR3 protein. The profile shows 350,000 to 550,000 distinct CDR3 sequences, about a third of them singletons. The source of the sample is a study of T cell repertoires in cytomegalovirus infection. Study-wide context: Both CMV infection and a matching HLA type were indicated by public TCR beta signatures. The study's findings and limits: People with CMV and the relevant HLA were identified by cumulative public TCR beta family frequency.

Germline V gives CDR1 SGHTA, CDR2 FQGNSA. Trimming shortened V by 1 base and J by 3 bases, and 16 bases separated the two germline ends. CDR3 length: 17 amino acids. Sequenced sample: PBMCs. This receptor was identified in a human donor in good health (CMV status not recorded). Some clones in this sample may be carry-over from other donors' samples. The chain carries TRBV7-2 and TRBJ2-4; D may match TRBD1 or TRBD2 (6 bases each). The CDR3 is CASSLVGGLGGKNIQYF. For the CDR3, the DNA is TGTGCCAGCAGCTTAGTTGGGGGGCTGGGAGGCAAAAACATTCAGTACTTC. The whole variable domain, filled in from reference TRBV7-2 and TRBJ2-4, reads GAGVSQSPSNKVTEKGKDVELRCDPISGHTALYWYRQSLGQGLEFLIYFQGNSAPDKSGLPSDRFSAERTGGSVSTLTIQRTQQEDSAVYLCASSLVGGLGGKNIQYFGAGTRLSVL.